This T cell receptor beta chain derives from a study of T-cell reconstitution after alpha-beta-depleted transplantation in children. As it was prepared, the TCRbeta library received unique molecular identifiers. TCRdb reprocessed the PCR reads with MiXCR, giving one entry per CDR3 protein. This sample has roughly 610,000 distinct CDR3 sequences, with roughly 10% found just once. Trimming cost V 5 bases and J 0 bases, with 20 bases left between them. CDR3 length equals 17 residues. The germline V gene encodes CDR1 DFQATT and CDR2 SNEGSKA (reference sequence). The chain combines TRBV20-1 with TRBJ2-1; D is possibly TRBD1 or TRBD2 (5 bases each). The sample here was PBMCs from the stem cell graft donor, taken from the stem cell graft. This TCR was sampled from a human donor who donated a stem cell graft to a child with acute myeloid leukemia. The CDR3 sequence is CSAGGLGGRVSYNEQFF. For the CDR3, the DNA is TGCAGTGCTGGGGGTCTTGGCGGGCGGGTCTCCTACAATGAGCAGTTCTTC.